This T cell receptor (beta chain) emerged from a study of blood T cell repertoires in COVID-19. Study as a whole: COVID-19 samples collected from the United States, Italy and Spain covered acute and convalescent phases. T cells, B-cell-depleted T cells, or PBMCs provided the cDNA or gDNA that served as material.

Generated by immunoSEQ multiplex PCR, the TCRdb table keeps only in-frame clones and is missing some. Among about 140,000 clones listed, 85% to 90% were seen once. Between the trimmed V and J ends, which lost 5 bases and 1 base, there was a span of 12 bases. The CDR3 is made up of 14 amino acids. Germline V gene sequence: CDR1 LNHDA, CDR2 SQIVND (reference sequence). The rearrangement joins TRBV19 to TRBJ2-7, with D possibly TRBD2 on 6 matching bases. Sample: peripheral blood. This sequence originates from a woman aged 55-69 years with acute or convalescent COVID-19. As DNA, the CDR3 is TGTGCCAGTAGTCTGGGACGGGGGTCCTACGAGCAGTACTTC. Protein sequence: CASSLGRGSYEQYF.